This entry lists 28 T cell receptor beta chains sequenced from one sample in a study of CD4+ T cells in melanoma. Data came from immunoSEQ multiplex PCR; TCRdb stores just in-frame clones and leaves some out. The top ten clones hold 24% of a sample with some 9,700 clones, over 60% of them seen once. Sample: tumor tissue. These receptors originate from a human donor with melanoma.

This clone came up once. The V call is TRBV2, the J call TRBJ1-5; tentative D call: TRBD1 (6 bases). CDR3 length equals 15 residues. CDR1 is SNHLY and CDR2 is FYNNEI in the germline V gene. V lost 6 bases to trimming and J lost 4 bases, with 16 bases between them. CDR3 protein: CASRFTGSPNQPQHF. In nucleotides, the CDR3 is TGTGCCAGCAGATTTACAGGGTCCCCGAATCAGCCCCAGCATTTT.

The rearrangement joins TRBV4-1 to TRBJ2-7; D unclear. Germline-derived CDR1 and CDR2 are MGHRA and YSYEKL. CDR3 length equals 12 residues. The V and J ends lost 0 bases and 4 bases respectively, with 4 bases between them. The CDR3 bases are TGCGCCAGCAGCCAAGATCTATACGAGCAGTACTTC. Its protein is CASSQDLYEQYF.

CDR3: CASSFGPGASYNEQFF. The CDR3 nucleotides are TGTGCCAGCAGCTTTGGTCCGGGAGCATCCTACAATGAGCAGTTCTTC. The rearrangement links TRBV11-2 to TRBJ2-1; D is perhaps TRBD2 (6 bases). Per germline, CDR1 SGHAT and CDR2 FQNNGV. V lost 3 bases, J lost 1 base, and 13 bases lay in between. CDR3 length: 16 residues.

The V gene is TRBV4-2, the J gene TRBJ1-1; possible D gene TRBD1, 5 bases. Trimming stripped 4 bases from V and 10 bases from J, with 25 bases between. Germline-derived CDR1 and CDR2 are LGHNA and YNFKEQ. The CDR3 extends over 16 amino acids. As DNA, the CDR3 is TGTGCCAGCAGCCCGGGGGGTTCCACCACCCAGATTGGAGCTTTCTTT. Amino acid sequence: CASSPGGSTTQIGAFF.

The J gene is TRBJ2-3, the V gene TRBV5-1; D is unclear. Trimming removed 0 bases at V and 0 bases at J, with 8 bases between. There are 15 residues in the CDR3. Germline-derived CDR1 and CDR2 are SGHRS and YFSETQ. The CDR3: CASSLEATSTDTQYF. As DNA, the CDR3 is TGCGCCAGCAGCTTGGAGGCGACTAGCACAGATACGCAGTATTTT.

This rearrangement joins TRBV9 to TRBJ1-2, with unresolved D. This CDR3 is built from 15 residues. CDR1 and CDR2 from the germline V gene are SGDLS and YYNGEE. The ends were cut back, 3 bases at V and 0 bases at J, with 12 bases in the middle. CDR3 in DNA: TGTGCCAGCAGCGGAGTCGACGGAGCTAACTATGGCTACACCTTC. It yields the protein CASSGVDGANYGYTF.

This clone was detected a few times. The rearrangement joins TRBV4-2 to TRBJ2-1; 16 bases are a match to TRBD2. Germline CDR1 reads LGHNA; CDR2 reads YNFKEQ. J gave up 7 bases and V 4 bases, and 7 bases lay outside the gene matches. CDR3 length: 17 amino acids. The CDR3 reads CASSLGTSGGALNEQFF. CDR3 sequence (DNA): TGTGCCAGCAGCCTTGGGACTAGCGGGGGGGCTCTAAATGAGCAGTTCTTC.

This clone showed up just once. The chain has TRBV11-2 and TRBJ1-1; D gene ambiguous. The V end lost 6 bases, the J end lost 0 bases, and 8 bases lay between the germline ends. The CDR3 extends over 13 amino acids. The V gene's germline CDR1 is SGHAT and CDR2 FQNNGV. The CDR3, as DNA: TGTGCCAGCAGATGGATGGTGAACACTGAAGCTTTCTTT. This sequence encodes CASRWMVNTEAFF. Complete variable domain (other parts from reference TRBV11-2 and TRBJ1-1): EAGVAQSPRYKIIEKRQSVAFWCNPISGHATLYWYQQILGQGPKLLIQFQNNGVVDDSQLPKDRFSAERLKGVDSTLKIQPAKLEDSAVYLCASRWMVNTEAFFGQGTRLTVV.

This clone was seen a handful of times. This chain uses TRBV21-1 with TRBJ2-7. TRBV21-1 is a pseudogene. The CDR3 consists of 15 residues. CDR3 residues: CASSKIGGQRYEQYF. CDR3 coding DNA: TGTGCCAGCAGCAAGATCGGGGGCCAGCGGTACGAGCAGTACTTC.

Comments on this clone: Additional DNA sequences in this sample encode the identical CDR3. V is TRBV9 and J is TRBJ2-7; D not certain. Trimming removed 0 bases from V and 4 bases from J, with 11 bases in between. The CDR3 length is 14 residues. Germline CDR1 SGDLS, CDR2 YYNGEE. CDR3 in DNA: TGTGCCAGCAGCGTAGCGGCAGGCTCTTACGAGCAGTACTTC. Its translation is CASSVAAGSYEQYF.

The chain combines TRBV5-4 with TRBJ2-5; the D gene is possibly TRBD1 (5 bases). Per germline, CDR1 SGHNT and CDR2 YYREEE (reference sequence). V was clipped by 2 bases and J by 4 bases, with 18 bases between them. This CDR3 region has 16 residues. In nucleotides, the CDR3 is TGTGCCAGCAGCTTACGTAAACAAGGGGCCGGAGAGACCCAGTACTTC. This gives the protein CASSLRKQGAGETQYF.

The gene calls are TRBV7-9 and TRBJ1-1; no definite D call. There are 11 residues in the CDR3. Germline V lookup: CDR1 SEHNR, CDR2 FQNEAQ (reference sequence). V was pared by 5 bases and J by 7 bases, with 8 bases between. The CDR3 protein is CASSLRIEAFF. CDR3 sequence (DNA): TGTGCCAGCAGCCTACGGATTGAAGCTTTCTTT.

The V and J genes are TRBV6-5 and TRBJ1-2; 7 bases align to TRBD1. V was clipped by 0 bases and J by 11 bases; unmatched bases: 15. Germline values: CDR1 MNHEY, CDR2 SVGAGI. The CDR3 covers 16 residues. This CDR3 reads CASSYSKEGATYTYTF. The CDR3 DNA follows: TGTGCCAGCAGTTACTCGAAAGAGGGGGCCACCTATACATACACCTTC.

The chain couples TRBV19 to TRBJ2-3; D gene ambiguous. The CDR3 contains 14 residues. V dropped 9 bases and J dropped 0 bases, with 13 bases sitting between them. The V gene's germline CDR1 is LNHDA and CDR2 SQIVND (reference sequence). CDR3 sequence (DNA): TGTGCCAGCAAGCCGGGTCCCAGCACAGATACGCAGTATTTT. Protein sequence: CASKPGPSTDTQYF.

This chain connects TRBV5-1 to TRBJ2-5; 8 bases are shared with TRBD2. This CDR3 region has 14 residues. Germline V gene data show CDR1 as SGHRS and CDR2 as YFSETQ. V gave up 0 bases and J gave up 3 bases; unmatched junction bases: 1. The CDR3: CASSLAGGEETQYF. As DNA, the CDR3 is TGCGCCAGCAGCTTGGCGGGGGGGGAAGAGACCCAGTACTTC.

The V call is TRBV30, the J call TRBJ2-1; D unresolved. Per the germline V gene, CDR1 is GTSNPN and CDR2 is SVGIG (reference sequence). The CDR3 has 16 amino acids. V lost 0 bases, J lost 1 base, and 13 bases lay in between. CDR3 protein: CAWSVAAAVSYNEQFF. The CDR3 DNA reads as TGTGCCTGGAGTGTAGCAGCCGCTGTTTCCTACAATGAGCAGTTCTTC.

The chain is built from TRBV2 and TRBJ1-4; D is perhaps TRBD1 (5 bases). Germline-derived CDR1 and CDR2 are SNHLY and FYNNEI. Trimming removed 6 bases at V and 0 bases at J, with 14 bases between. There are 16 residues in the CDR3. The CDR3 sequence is CASSRGGGATNEKLFF. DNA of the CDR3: TGTGCCAGCAGCCGCGGGGGTGGAGCAACTAATGAAAAACTGTTTTTT.

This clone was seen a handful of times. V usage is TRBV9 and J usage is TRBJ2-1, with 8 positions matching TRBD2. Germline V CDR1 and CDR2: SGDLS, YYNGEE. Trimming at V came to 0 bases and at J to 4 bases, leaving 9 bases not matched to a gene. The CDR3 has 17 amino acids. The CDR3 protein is CASSVGPGGASYNEQFF. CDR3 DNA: TGTGCCAGCAGCGTAGGCCCCGGGGGGGCCAGTTACAATGAGCAGTTCTTC.

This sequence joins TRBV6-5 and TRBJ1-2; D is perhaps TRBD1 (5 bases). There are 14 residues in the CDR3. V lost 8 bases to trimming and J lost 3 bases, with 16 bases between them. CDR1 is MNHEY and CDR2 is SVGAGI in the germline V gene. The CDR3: CASSTLGRYYGYTF. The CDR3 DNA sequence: TGTGCCAGCTCTACCCTGGGACGGTACTATGGCTACACCTTC.

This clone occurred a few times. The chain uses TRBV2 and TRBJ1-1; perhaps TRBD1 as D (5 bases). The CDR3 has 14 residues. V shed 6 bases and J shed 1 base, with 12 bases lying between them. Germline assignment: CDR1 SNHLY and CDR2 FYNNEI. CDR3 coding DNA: TGTGCCAGCAGAGGCGGGGGGAGGAACACTGAAGCTTTCTTT. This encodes CASRGGGRNTEAFF.

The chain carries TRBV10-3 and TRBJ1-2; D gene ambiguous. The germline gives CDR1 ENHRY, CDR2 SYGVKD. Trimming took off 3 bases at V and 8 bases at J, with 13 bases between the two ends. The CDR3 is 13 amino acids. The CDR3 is CAISDRPSQGYTF. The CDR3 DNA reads TGTGCCATCAGTGACCGGCCGAGTCAGGGCTACACCTTC.

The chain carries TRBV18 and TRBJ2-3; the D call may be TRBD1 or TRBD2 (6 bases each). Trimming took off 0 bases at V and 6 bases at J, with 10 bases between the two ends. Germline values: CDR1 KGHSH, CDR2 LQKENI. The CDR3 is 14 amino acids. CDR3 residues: CASSPPGGQDTQYF. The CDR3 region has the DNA TGTGCCAGCTCACCACCGGGGGGCCAGGATACGCAGTATTTT.

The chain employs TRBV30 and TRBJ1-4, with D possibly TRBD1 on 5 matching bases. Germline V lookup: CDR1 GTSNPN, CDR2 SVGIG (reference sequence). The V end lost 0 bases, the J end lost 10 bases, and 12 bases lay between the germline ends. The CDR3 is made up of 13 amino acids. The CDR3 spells CAWSVRGSGKLFF. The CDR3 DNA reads TGTGCCTGGAGTGTACGGGGCTCCGGAAAACTGTTTTTT.

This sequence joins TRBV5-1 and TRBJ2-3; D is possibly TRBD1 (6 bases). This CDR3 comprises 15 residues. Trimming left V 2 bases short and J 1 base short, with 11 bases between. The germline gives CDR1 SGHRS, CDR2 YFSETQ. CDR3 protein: CASSFQGPGTDTQYF. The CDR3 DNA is TGCGCCAGCAGCTTCCAGGGGCCAGGCACAGATACGCAGTATTTT.

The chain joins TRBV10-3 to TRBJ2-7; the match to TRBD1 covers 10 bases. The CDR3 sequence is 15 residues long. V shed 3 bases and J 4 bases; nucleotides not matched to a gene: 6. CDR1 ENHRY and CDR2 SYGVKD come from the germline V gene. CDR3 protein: CAISEDRGHWYEQYF. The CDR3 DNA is TGTGCCATCAGTGAAGACAGGGGGCATTGGTACGAGCAGTACTTC.

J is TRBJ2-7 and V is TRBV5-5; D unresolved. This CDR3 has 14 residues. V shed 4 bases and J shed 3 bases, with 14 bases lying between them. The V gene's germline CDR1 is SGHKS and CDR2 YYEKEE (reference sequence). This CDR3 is CASSPRIRIYEQYF. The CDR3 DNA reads TGTGCCAGCAGCCCGAGGATAAGAATCTACGAGCAGTACTTC.

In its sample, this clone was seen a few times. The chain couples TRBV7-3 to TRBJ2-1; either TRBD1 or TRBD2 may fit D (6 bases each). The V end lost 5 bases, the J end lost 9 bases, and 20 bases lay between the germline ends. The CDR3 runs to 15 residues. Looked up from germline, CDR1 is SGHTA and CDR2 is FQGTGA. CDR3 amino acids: CASSPGAGGSIEQFF. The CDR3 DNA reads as TGTGCCAGCAGCCCAGGGGCCGGGGGCTCTATTGAGCAGTTCTTC.

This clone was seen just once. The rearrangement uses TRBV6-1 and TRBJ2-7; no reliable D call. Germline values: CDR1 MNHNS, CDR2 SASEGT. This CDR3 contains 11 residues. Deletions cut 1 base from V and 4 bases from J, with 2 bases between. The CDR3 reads CASSEGYEQYF. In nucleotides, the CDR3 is TGTGCCAGCAGTGAAGGGTACGAGCAGTACTTC.